One and the same sample provided the 12 T cell receptor beta chains below, sequenced in a study of regulatory T cells in long-lasting Graves disease. Construction of the TCR beta libraries employed iRepertoire HTBI primers in conjunction with Arm-PCR of CDR3 regions. TCRdb passed the multiplex PCR reads through MiXCR, listing each CDR3 protein once. In the table there are 350,000 to 450,000 distinct CDR3 sequences, 15% of which are singletons. Time point of the sample: newly diagnosed GD, antithyroid drugs for less than 3 months. TCR sequences were obtained from RNA taken from PBMCs. This same sample was also part of a study on T cells in Graves' hyperthyroidism and ophthalmopathy.

Sequences were derived from peripheral blood mononuclear cells (PBMCs), sampled at new diagnosis, from a patient treated with antithyroid drugs. All receptors derive from a woman between 25 and 40 years old with Graves disease.

There are many counts of this clonotype. This CDR3 is CASSLVFSMNTEAFF. The CDR3 DNA is TGCGCCAGCAGCCTGGTTTTTTCGATGAACACTGAAGCTTTCTTT. V and J are TRBV5-1 and TRBJ1-1; no clear D. V lost 4 bases and J lost 0, with 13 bases in between. In germline, CDR1 is SGHRS, CDR2 YFSETQ. This CDR3 is built from 15 residues.

This chain links TRBV20-1 with TRBJ2-1; D gene unclear. This CDR3 spans 10 amino acids. The germline V gene has CDR1 DFQATT and CDR2 SNEGSKA (reference sequence). V lost 8 bases and J lost 6, with 8 bases in between. The CDR3 DNA follows: TGCAGTCCTCGATTCAATGAGCAGTTCTTC. Protein: CSPRFNEQFF.

A few counts support this clonotype. This chain uses TRBV10-3 with TRBJ2-2; D call uncertain. Germline CDR1 reads ENHRY; CDR2 reads SYGVKD. CDR3 length: 16 amino acids. V lost 7 bases to trimming and J lost 3 bases, with 18 bases between them. The CDR3, as DNA: TGTGCCATCACCGAGAGGACCCCAGGATACACCGGGGAGCTGTTTTTT. Its protein is CAITERTPGYTGELFF.

There are many counts of this clonotype. V gene TRBV6-7 combines with J gene TRBJ2-3; D is unclear. TRBV6-7 is labeled an ORF, and its function is uncertain. The CDR3 has 13 amino acids. Trimming took 2 bases from V and 6 from J, leaving 9 bases between them. The CDR3 loop reads CASSYEYWDTQYF. DNA for the CDR3: TGTGCCAGCAGTTACGAGTATTGGGATACGCAGTATTTT.

This clonotype occurred a few times. Being one base from a much bigger clone, this may be a read error. The V gene is TRBV18, the J gene TRBJ1-2; no clear D. Per the germline V gene, CDR1 is KGHSH and CDR2 is LQKENI. The CDR3 has 12 residues. CDR3 loop: CTSSPGNYGYTF. The CDR3 region has the DNA TGTACCAGCTCCCCCGGAAACTATGGCTACACCTTC.

This clonotype has only one observation. This probably arose from a read error, given a far larger clone one base away. The CDR3 DNA follows: TGTGCCAGCAGCTTAGAAATCGCTTGGTATGGATGGGAGACCCAGTTCTTC. This codes for CASSLEIAWYGWETQFF. The gene calls are TRBV7-2 and TRBJ2-1; a possible D gene is TRBD2 (5 bases). CDR3 size: 17 residues. Trimming pared 1 base from V and 13 bases from J, leaving 26 bases between. CDR1 is SGHTA and CDR2 is FQGNSA in the germline V gene.

Many counts were recorded for this clonotype. The V and J genes are TRBV4-1 and TRBJ2-5; 11 bases are a match to TRBD2. The CDR3 is 18 amino acids. J was trimmed by 5 bases and V by 4 bases; bases with no gene match: 15. CDR1 is MGHRA, CDR2 YSYEKL, per germline. The CDR3 loop is CASSLITSGSSQGETQYF. The DNA of the CDR3 is TGCGCCAGCAGCCTCATCACTAGCGGGAGCTCGCAGGGCGAGACCCAGTACTTC.

The table lists this clonotype with many counts. This rearrangement joins TRBV2 to TRBJ2-7, with D perhaps assigned TRBD1 or TRBD2 (5 bases each). The CDR3 totals 14 residues. V was clipped by 5 bases and J by 7 bases, with 18 bases between them. Germline loops: CDR1 SNHLY, CDR2 FYNNEI. The CDR3 DNA reads TGTGCCAGCAGTTCTGTTGACTCGGGGCCGGAGCAGTACTTC. Amino acid sequence: CASSSVDSGPEQYF.

This clonotype has a count of ten or more. This rearrangement joins TRBV20-1 to TRBJ2-1, with D perhaps given as TRBD1 or TRBD2 (5 bases each). The length of the CDR3 is 13 residues. The germline V and J ends were trimmed by 5 bases and 6 bases, with 14 bases remaining between them. Per germline, CDR1 DFQATT and CDR2 SNEGSKA (reference sequence). The CDR3 spells CSAAGSQSNEQFF. The CDR3 DNA sequence: TGCAGTGCTGCAGGGAGCCAGTCCAATGAGCAGTTCTTC.

Concerning this clonotype: A read error is possible here, since a much larger clone lies one base away. The genes are TRBV6-1 and TRBJ2-1; D uncertain. Deletions cut 8 bases from V and 8 bases from J, with 10 bases between. This CDR3 has 11 amino acids. Looked up from germline, CDR1 is MNHNS and CDR2 is SASEGT. CDR3: CASLYYDEQFF. CDR3 bases: TGTGCCAGCCTGTATTACGATGAGCAGTTCTTC.

The chain carries TRBV7-8 and TRBJ2-3; 7 bases are shared with TRBD2. Germline V CDR1 and CDR2: SGHVS, FQNEAQ. J was trimmed by 2 bases and V by 4 bases; bases with no gene match: 6. The CDR3 covers 15 residues. In DNA form, the CDR3 reads TGTGCCAGCAGCTCAAAGCGGGACCCCACAGATACGCAGTATTTT. This codes for CASSSKRDPTDTQYF.

The gene calls are TRBV20-1 and TRBJ2-5; the D gene is possibly TRBD1 (8 bases). V was pared by 1 base and J by 2 bases, with 14 bases between. Per the germline V gene, CDR1 is DFQATT and CDR2 is SNEGSKA (reference sequence). The CDR3 is 15 residues long. The CDR3 DNA sequence: TGCAGTGCTAGAGGAGGACAGGGAGGGCAAGAGACCCAGTACTTC. Encoded protein: CSARGGQGGQETQYF.